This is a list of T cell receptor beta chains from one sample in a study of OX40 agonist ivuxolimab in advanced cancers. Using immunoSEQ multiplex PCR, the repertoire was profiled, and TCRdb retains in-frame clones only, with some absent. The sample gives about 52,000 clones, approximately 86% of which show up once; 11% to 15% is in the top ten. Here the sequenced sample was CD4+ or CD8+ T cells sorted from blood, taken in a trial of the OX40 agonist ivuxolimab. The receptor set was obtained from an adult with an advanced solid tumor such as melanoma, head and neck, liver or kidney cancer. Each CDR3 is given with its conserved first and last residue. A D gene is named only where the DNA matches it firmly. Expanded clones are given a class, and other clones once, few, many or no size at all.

CDR3aa: CASSQSPGQGYGYTF; CDR3nt: TGCGCCAGCAGCCAAAGTCCGGGACAGGGATATGGCTACACCTTC; len: 15; d_gene: TRBD1; v_gene: TRBV4-1; j_gene: TRBJ1-2; abundance: once
CDR3aa: CASTQTNNPNDGNQPQHF; CDR3nt: TGTGCCAGCACTCAGACCAACAATCCCAATGACGGCAATCAGCCCCAGCATTTT; len: 18; d_gene: .; v_gene: TRBV2; j_gene: TRBJ1-5; abundance: .
CDR3aa: CASSSGSKGTEAFF; CDR3nt: TGTGCCAGCAGCTCAGGATCAAAGGGGACTGAAGCTTTCTTT; len: 14; d_gene: .; v_gene: TRBV7-9; j_gene: TRBJ1-1; abundance: few
CDR3aa: CASSPDLTDGYTF; CDR3nt: TGTGCCAGCAGCCCAGACCTGACAGATGGCTACACCTTC; len: 13; d_gene: .; v_gene: TRBV11-2; j_gene: TRBJ1-2; abundance: .
CDR3aa: CASSLERQGRNPETQYF; CDR3nt: TGTGCCAGCAGCTTAGAACGACAGGGCCGAAATCCGGAGACCCAGTACTTC; len: 17; d_gene: TRBD1; v_gene: TRBV11-2; j_gene: TRBJ2-5; abundance: few
CDR3aa: CAWRAGTPLHF; CDR3nt: TGTGCCTGGAGAGCGGGGACACCCCTCCACTTT; len: 11; d_gene: .; v_gene: TRBV30; j_gene: TRBJ1-6; abundance: .
CDR3aa: CASSQEEGIGDGYTF; CDR3nt: TGCGCCAGCAGCCAAGAGGAAGGGATTGGGGATGGCTACACCTTC; len: 15; d_gene: .; v_gene: TRBV4-1; j_gene: TRBJ1-2; abundance: few
CDR3aa: CATSRRDRVGTGELFF; CDR3nt: TGTGCCACCAGCAGGCGCGACAGGGTTGGCACCGGGGAGCTGTTTTTT; len: 16; d_gene: TRBD1; v_gene: TRBV15; j_gene: TRBJ2-2; abundance: .
CDR3aa: CSVLGASGGNEQFF; CDR3nt: TGCAGCGTCCTGGGGGCTAGCGGGGGGAACGAGCAGTTCTTC; len: 14; d_gene: TRBD2; v_gene: TRBV29-1; j_gene: TRBJ2-1; abundance: .
CDR3aa: CAISEVLAGRNEQYF; CDR3nt: TGTGCCATCAGTGAAGTACTAGCGGGGAGGAACGAGCAGTACTTC; len: 15; d_gene: TRBD2; v_gene: TRBV10-3; j_gene: TRBJ2-7; abundance: .
CDR3aa: CASSSGAAGELFF; CDR3nt: TGTGCCAGCAGCTCGGGGGCGGCCGGGGAGCTGTTTTTT; len: 13; d_gene: .; v_gene: TRBV11-2; j_gene: TRBJ2-2; abundance: .
CDR3aa: CASSADSSEPPPYEQYF; CDR3nt: TGTGCCAGCAGCGCCGATTCTTCCGAACCCCCCCCTTACGAGCAGTACTTC; len: 17; d_gene: .; v_gene: TRBV7-9; j_gene: TRBJ2-7; abundance: .
CDR3aa: CASSSPGTGGVTNEKLFF; CDR3nt: TGTGCCAGCAGTTCGCCCGGGACAGGGGGTGTAACTAATGAAAAACTGTTTTTT; len: 18; d_gene: TRBD1; v_gene: TRBV2; j_gene: TRBJ1-4; abundance: .
CDR3aa: CSVVWDSSYEQYF; CDR3nt: TGCAGCGTCGTTTGGGACAGCTCCTACGAGCAGTACTTC; len: 13; d_gene: TRBD1; v_gene: TRBV29-1; j_gene: TRBJ2-7; abundance: .
CDR3aa: CATSRDEPSGYEQYF; CDR3nt: TGTGCCACCAGCAGAGATGAACCGTCTGGCTACGAGCAGTACTTC; len: 15; d_gene: .; v_gene: TRBV15; j_gene: TRBJ2-7; abundance: once
CDR3aa: CASSRTGGAETEAFF; CDR3nt: TGTGCCAGCTCACGGACAGGGGGCGCAGAGACTGAAGCTTTCTTT; len: 15; d_gene: TRBD1; v_gene: TRBV18; j_gene: TRBJ1-1; abundance: .
CDR3aa: CSVVRLAGDQETQYF; CDR3nt: TGTAGCGTGGTGAGGCTAGCGGGGGATCAAGAGACCCAGTACTTC; len: 15; d_gene: TRBD2; v_gene: TRBV29-1; j_gene: TRBJ2-5; abundance: .
CDR3aa: CASSQTGAHEQFF; CDR3nt: TGTGCCAGCAGCCAAACAGGGGCCCATGAGCAGTTCTTC; len: 13; d_gene: TRBD1; v_gene: TRBV4-2; j_gene: TRBJ2-1; abundance: .
CDR3aa: CASSYSGLADEQFF; CDR3nt: TGTGCCAGCAGTTACTCTGGACTAGCAGATGAGCAGTTCTTC; len: 14; d_gene: TRBD2; v_gene: TRBV6-5; j_gene: TRBJ2-1; abundance: .
CDR3aa: CASSSPGGVNTEAFF; CDR3nt: TGCGCCAGCAGCTCCCCCGGGGGAGTGAACACTGAAGCTTTCTTT; len: 15; d_gene: .; v_gene: TRBV5-1; j_gene: TRBJ1-1; abundance: .
CDR3aa: CASSLVTMNTEAFF; CDR3nt: TGCGCCAGCAGCTTGGTCACTATGAACACTGAAGCTTTCTTT; len: 14; d_gene: .; v_gene: TRBV5-1; j_gene: TRBJ1-1; abundance: many
CDR3aa: CASSYMPPGSQDTQYF; CDR3nt: TGTGCCAGCAGTTACATGCCCCCCGGGAGTCAAGATACGCAGTATTTT; len: 16; d_gene: .; v_gene: TRBV6-6; j_gene: TRBJ2-3; abundance: .
CDR3aa: CASSSGQGRGNQPQHF; CDR3nt: TGCGCCAGCAGCTCCGGACAGGGAAGGGGCAATCAGCCCCAGCATTTT; len: 16; d_gene: TRBD1; v_gene: TRBV4-1; j_gene: TRBJ1-5; abundance: .
CDR3aa: CASTSGTGIVTEAFF; CDR3nt: TGTGCCAGCACCTCCGGGACAGGGATAGTCACTGAAGCTTTCTTT; len: 15; d_gene: TRBD1; v_gene: TRBV6-5; j_gene: TRBJ1-1; abundance: .
CDR3aa: CSAGGRLNYGYTF; CDR3nt: TGCAGCGCTGGGGGACGTTTGAACTATGGCTACACCTTC; len: 13; d_gene: .; v_gene: TRBV29-1; j_gene: TRBJ1-2; abundance: .
CDR3aa: CSGGYAGASNEQFF; CDR3nt: TGCAGCGGAGGGTACGCGGGGGCTAGCAATGAGCAGTTCTTC; len: 14; d_gene: .; v_gene: TRBV29-1; j_gene: TRBJ2-1; abundance: .
CDR3aa: CASSLPPDRGILVDEQFF; CDR3nt: TGTGCCAGCAGCTTACCTCCGGACAGGGGTATTCTTGTCGATGAGCAGTTCTTC; len: 18; d_gene: TRBD1; v_gene: TRBV11-2; j_gene: TRBJ2-1; abundance: .
CDR3aa: CARSLTTGHISYEQYF; CDR3nt: TGTGCCAGAAGCTTGACGACAGGGCACATTTCCTACGAGCAGTACTTC; len: 16; d_gene: TRBD1; v_gene: TRBV5-3; j_gene: TRBJ2-7; abundance: .
CDR3aa: CASSVIAGGPYGETQYF; CDR3nt: TGTGCCAGCAGCGTCATAGCGGGTGGCCCGTATGGGGAGACCCAGTACTTC; len: 17; d_gene: TRBD2; v_gene: TRBV5-4; j_gene: TRBJ2-5; abundance: .
CDR3aa: CASSPRTPATYNEQFF; CDR3nt: TGCGCCAGCAGCCCACGGACTCCCGCAACCTACAATGAGCAGTTCTTC; len: 16; d_gene: .; v_gene: TRBV5-1; j_gene: TRBJ2-1; abundance: .
CDR3aa: CAWMLGDEQFF; CDR3nt: TGTGCCTGGATGCTTGGTGACGAGCAGTTCTTC; len: 11; d_gene: .; v_gene: TRBV30; j_gene: TRBJ2-1; abundance: medium-sized
CDR3aa: CASSQWGTSEKLFF; CDR3nt: TGCGCCAGCAGCCAATGGGGCACCTCGGAAAAACTGTTTTTT; len: 14; d_gene: .; v_gene: TRBV4-3; j_gene: TRBJ1-4; abundance: .
CDR3aa: CASSPLPGQGNYGYTF; CDR3nt: TGTGCCAGCAGTCCACTACCAGGACAGGGCAACTATGGCTACACCTTC; len: 16; d_gene: TRBD1; v_gene: TRBV27; j_gene: TRBJ1-2; abundance: .